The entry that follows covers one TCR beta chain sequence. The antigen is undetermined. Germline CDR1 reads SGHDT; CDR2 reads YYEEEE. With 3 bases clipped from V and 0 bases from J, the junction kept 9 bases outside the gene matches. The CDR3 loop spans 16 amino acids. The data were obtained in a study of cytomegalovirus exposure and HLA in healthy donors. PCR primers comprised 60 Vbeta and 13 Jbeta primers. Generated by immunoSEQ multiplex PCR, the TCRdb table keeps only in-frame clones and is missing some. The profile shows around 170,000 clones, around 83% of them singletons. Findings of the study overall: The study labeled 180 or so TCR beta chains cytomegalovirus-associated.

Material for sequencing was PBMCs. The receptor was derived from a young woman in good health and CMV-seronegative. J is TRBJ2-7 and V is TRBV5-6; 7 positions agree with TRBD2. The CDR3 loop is CASSSPIGTISYEQYF. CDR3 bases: TGTGCCAGCAGCTCCCCGATCGGGACTATCTCCTACGAGCAGTACTTC.